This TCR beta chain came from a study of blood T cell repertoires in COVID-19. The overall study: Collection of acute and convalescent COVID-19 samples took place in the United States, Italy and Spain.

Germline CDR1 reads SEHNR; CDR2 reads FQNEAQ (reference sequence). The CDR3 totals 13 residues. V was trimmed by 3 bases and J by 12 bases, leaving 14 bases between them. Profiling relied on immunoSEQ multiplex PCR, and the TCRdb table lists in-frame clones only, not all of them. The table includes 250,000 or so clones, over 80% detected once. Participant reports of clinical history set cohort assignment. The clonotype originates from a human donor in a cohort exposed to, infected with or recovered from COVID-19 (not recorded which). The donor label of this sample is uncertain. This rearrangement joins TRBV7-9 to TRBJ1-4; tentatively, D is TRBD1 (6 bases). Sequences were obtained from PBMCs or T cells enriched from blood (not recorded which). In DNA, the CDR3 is TGTGCCAGCAGCTTCAGGGGAAAGGGGGAACTGTTTTTT. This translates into CASSFRGKGELFF.